This passage covers 22 T cell receptor delta chains from one sample sequenced in a study of gamma-delta T cells after stem cell transplantation. TCRdb re-processed the RT-PCR reads using CATT. Seen here are around 2,500 delta-chain clones, about 40% observed once, and the top ten hold less than 25%. Sequencing was done on a sample of gamma-delta T cells. The receptors come from a human donor. It is not recorded whose cells these are; they may come from a transplant donor.

V gene TRDV2 combines with J gene TRDJ1; 10 nucleotides align to TRDD3. The V gene end was trimmed by 0 bases and the J gene end by 4 bases; junction bases not matched to a gene: 10. This CDR3 contains 17 residues. Germline CDR1 GEAIGNYY, CDR2 EKD. CDR3 in DNA: TGTGCCTGTGACACCGTCGGGGGGGGATACGCGGGCGATAAACTCATCTTT. Protein sequence: CACDTVGGGYAGDKLIF.

Within the sample, this clone is medium-sized. The chain carries TRDV2 and TRDJ1; 9 nucleotides match TRDD3. This CDR3 has 14 residues. Germline V gene sequence: CDR1 GEAIGNYY, CDR2 EKD. Trimming removed 0 bases from V and 7 bases from J; junction bases left unmatched: 5. CDR3 sequence: CACDTLLGDRKLIF. The CDR3 DNA is TGTGCCTGTGACACCTTACTGGGGGACCGTAAACTCATCTTT.

Sample share makes this clone medium-sized. V gene TRDV2 combines with J gene TRDJ1; TRDD3 agrees at 10 bases. Trimming at V came to 4 bases and at J to 0 bases, leaving 4 bases not matched to a gene. Per germline, CDR1 GEAIGNYY and CDR2 EKD. This CDR3 region has 15 residues. The CDR3 spells CACDILGDDTDKLIF. CDR3 in DNA: TGTGCCTGTGATATACTGGGGGATGACACCGATAAACTCATCTTT.

Worth noting for this clone: Only one base separates this from a far larger clonotype, so it likely reflects a read error. Other DNA sequences in this specimen translate into the identical CDR3. The rearrangement joins TRDV2 to TRDJ1, with D unresolved. There are 17 residues in the CDR3. Germline V gene sequence: CDR1 GEAIGNYY, CDR2 EKD. The V end lost 0 bases, the J end lost 0 bases, and 16 bases lay between the germline ends. Here the CDR3 reads CACDTVGRRGNTDKLIF. DNA for the CDR3: TGTGCCTGTGACACCGTAGGAAGAAGAGGTAACACCGATAAACTCATCTTT.

Regarding this clone: The junction differs from germline at one of its ends, possibly a read error. Within the sample, other DNA sequences also encode this same CDR3. This chain joins TRDV2 and TRDJ1, with TRDD3 matching over 7 bases. Looked up from germline, CDR1 is GEAIGNYY and CDR2 is EKD. The CDR3 consists of 20 residues. The CDR3 sequence is CACDTVRWGANTSNTDKLIF. The CDR3 DNA reads as TGTGCCTGTGACACCGTCCGCTGGGGGGCTAACACCTCGAACACCGACAAACTCATCTTT.

This clone was detected only a few times. Since a much larger clone is just one base distant, this may be a read error. The genes are TRDV2 and TRDJ1; 7 nucleotides line up with TRDD3. CDR1 GEAIGNYY and CDR2 EKD come from the germline V gene. The CDR3 is made up of 16 amino acids. DNA of the CDR3: TGTGCCTGTGACACGGTTGGGGGACACTACACCGATAAACTCACCTTT. Protein sequence: CACDTVGGHYTDKLTF.

This clone was counted between two and nine times. CDR3 region: CACDTVVLGDTPRYTDKLIF. The CDR3 DNA sequence: TGTGCCTGTGACACCGTTGTACTGGGGGATACGCCCCGGTACACCGATAAACTCATCTTT. This rearrangement joins TRDV2 to TRDJ1; TRDD3 matches at 13 bases. With 0 bases clipped from V and 0 bases from J, the junction kept 12 bases outside the gene matches. Germline-derived CDR1 and CDR2 are GEAIGNYY and EKD. This CDR3 region has 20 residues.

Sample share makes this clone medium-sized. The CDR3 loop reads CACDPVQTASTGGYWTDKLIF. CDR3 sequence (DNA): TGTGCCTGTGACCCGGTTCAAACAGCCTCGACTGGGGGATACTGGACCGATAAACTCATCTTT. V usage is TRDV2 and J usage is TRDJ1, with 12 bases that match TRDD3. V dropped 3 bases and J dropped 2; count of bases not matched to a gene: 21. Per germline, CDR1 GEAIGNYY and CDR2 EKD. The CDR3 is 21 residues long.

By frequency in the sample, this clone is medium-sized. This could be a read error, since a much larger clone is one nucleotide away. The genes are TRDV2 and TRDJ1, with TRDD3 matching over 10 bases. With 3 bases clipped from V and 1 base from J, the junction kept 7 bases outside the gene matches. The CDR3 is 16 residues long. Germline V lookup: CDR1 GEAIGNYY, CDR2 EKD. The DNA of the CDR3 is TGTGCCTGTGACTACCTACTGGGGGATGCCACCGATAAACTCATCTTT. Translated, it gives CACDYLLGDATDKLIF.

This clone was detected a few times. J is TRDJ1 and V is TRDV2, with 7 bases that match TRDD3. The CDR3 runs 20 residues. J gave up 0 bases and V 0 bases, and 18 bases lay outside the gene matches. Germline CDR1 GEAIGNYY, CDR2 EKD. The CDR3 here is CACDTLMGEVSQSNTDKLIF. The CDR3 DNA sequence: TGTGCCTGTGACACCTTAATGGGGGAGGTATCCCAATCAAACACCGATAAACTCATCTTT.

Concerning this clone: It differs at one base from a far larger clone, so likely a read error. Additional DNA sequences in this sample encode the identical CDR3. The CDR3 here is CACDTLYTGGSYTDKLIF. The CDR3 DNA is TGTGCCTGTGACACCCTCTATACTGGGGGATCCTACACCGATAAGCTCATCTTT. The V gene is TRDV2, the J gene TRDJ1, with TRDD3 matching 10 bases. The CDR3 extends over 18 amino acids. Germline CDR1 reads GEAIGNYY; CDR2 reads EKD.

Details on this clone: A read error is possible here, since a much larger clone lies one base away. This rearrangement joins TRDV2 to TRDJ1; 8 bases agree with TRDD3. With V trimmed by 6 bases and J by 3 bases, 17 bases remained unmatched. Germline V gene sequence: CDR1 GEAIGNYY, CDR2 EKD. This CDR3 has 17 amino acids. CDR3 coding DNA: TGTGCCTGTCTTCCACTGGGGGCTCAGGTCAGGGCCGATAAACTCATCTTT. Its protein product is CACLPLGAQVRADKLIF.

This clone is medium-sized (0.01 to 0.1%) in the sample. Within the sample, other DNA sequences also encode this same CDR3. V is TRDV2 and J is TRDJ1; maybe TRDD3 (5 bases). Trimming took off 3 bases at V and 6 bases at J, with 13 bases between the two ends. Germline lookup yields CDR1 GEAIGNYY and CDR2 EKD. This CDR3 has 13 residues. The CDR3 DNA sequence: TGTGCCTGTGACTGTCTTGGGGCAAATAAACTCATCTTT. It yields the protein CACDCLGANKLIF.

Comment on this clone: A far larger clone differs by one base, so this is likely a read error. The genes are TRDV2 and TRDJ1; 12 nucleotides match TRDD3. Germline lookup yields CDR1 GEAIGNYY and CDR2 EKD. The trim removed 0 bases at V and 0 bases at J, leaving 7 bases unmatched. This CDR3 region has 18 residues. In DNA form, the CDR3 reads TGTGCCTGTGACACCCTCTATACTGGGGGATACTACACCGATAAACTCATCTTT. Protein: CACDTLYTGGYYTDKLIF.

The rearrangement joins TRDV2 to TRDJ1; TRDD3 matches 7 bases. This CDR3 has 21 residues. CDR1 is GEAIGNYY and CDR2 is EKD in the germline V gene. Trimming took 0 bases from V and 1 from J; bases not matched to a gene: 22. CDR3 sequence (DNA): TGTGCCTGTGACACCGTAGGGATACTCTCGCTAGACACCGAGTCCACCGATAAACTCATCTTT. It translates to CACDTVGILSLDTESTDKLIF.

A word on this clone: A read error is likely here: a far larger clone is one base away. This specimen includes other DNA sequences encoding the same CDR3. The V call is TRDV2, the J call TRDJ1; 10 bases are shared with TRDD3. Per germline, CDR1 GEAIGNYY and CDR2 EKD. This CDR3 is 17 amino acids long. With 4 bases clipped from V and 2 bases from J, the junction kept 12 bases outside the gene matches. The CDR3 protein is CACDSLTGGYETDKLIF. DNA of the CDR3: TGTGCCTGTGATTCCCTTACGGGGGGATACGAGACCGATAAACTCATCTTT.

This chain joins TRDV2 and TRDJ3; 10 nucleotides match TRDD3. The germline gives CDR1 GEAIGNYY, CDR2 EKD. The CDR3 runs 20 residues. The trim removed 3 bases at V and 0 bases at J, leaving 10 bases unmatched. The CDR3 loop reads CACDSVLGDSSSWDTRQMFF. CDR3 bases: TGTGCCTGTGACTCCGTACTGGGGGATTCCAGCTCCTGGGACACCCGACAGATGTTTTTC.

This clone occurred a few times. Distinct nucleotide sequences in the sample also encode this CDR3. The rearrangement joins TRDV2 to TRDJ1; 11 bases match TRDD3. The germline gives CDR1 GEAIGNYY, CDR2 EKD. The V segment lost 1 base and the J segment 3 bases; nucleotides outside the gene matches: 12. The CDR3 runs to 18 residues. In nucleotides, the CDR3 is TGTGCCTGTGACACTATCGGGGCTGGGGGATACATAGCCGATAAACTCATCTTT. It specifies CACDTIGAGGYIADKLIF.

This clone is labeled large. The chain employs TRDV2 and TRDJ1, with TRDD3 matching over 12 bases. V was clipped by 3 bases and J by 3 bases; unmatched bases: 10. CDR1 and CDR2 (germline): GEAIGNYY, EKD. This CDR3 has 17 residues. The CDR3: CACDPLGDTRSADKLIF. Here the CDR3 DNA reads TGTGCCTGTGACCCCCTGGGGGATACGCGTTCGGCCGATAAACTCATCTTT.

This clone was counted a few times. V usage is TRDV1 and J usage is TRDJ1; 12 positions match TRDD3. J gave up 7 bases and V 2 bases, and 11 bases lay outside the gene matches. The CDR3 has 17 residues. Looked up from germline, CDR1 is TSWWSYY and CDR2 is QGS. The CDR3 here is CALGEFVSGGYGGKLIF. CDR3 nucleotides: TGTGCTCTTGGGGAATTCGTATCTGGGGGATACGGGGGTAAACTCATCTTT.

This clone has only a few counts. The V call is TRDV2, the J call TRDJ1, with 8 bases fitting TRDD3. The J segment lost 4 bases and the V segment lost 2 bases, leaving 8 bases of the junction unmatched. Germline V lookup: CDR1 GEAIGNYY, CDR2 EKD. CDR3 length: 15 residues. The DNA of the CDR3 is TGTGCCTGTGACAAACTGGGGGCCAACATCGATAAACTCATCTTT. Amino acid sequence: CACDKLGANIDKLIF.

On this clone itself: A much larger clonotype is one base distant, so this may be a read error. The chain combines TRDV2 with TRDJ1; 7 bases fit TRDD3. The CDR3 is made up of 18 amino acids. The germline gives CDR1 GEAIGNYY, CDR2 EKD. V gave up 0 bases and J gave up 1 base; unmatched junction bases: 13. The CDR3 sequence: CACDTVNTGVLRTDKLIF. Written as DNA, the CDR3 is TGTGCCTGTGACACCGTTAATACTGGGGTACTACGCACCGATAAACTCATCTTT.